Sequencing of this T cell receptor (beta chain) was carried out in a study of long-term antiretroviral therapy in people with HIV. The germline CDR1 and CDR2 sequences are MNHEY and SMNVEV (reference sequence). V dropped 0 bases and J dropped 4 bases, with 10 bases sitting between them. This CDR3 is built from 14 residues. Runs used v3.0 of the immunoSEQ assay and were done at survey level. The assay was immunoSEQ multiplex PCR, and TCRdb's table has in-frame clones only and misses some. The table records about 17,000 clones, roughly three quarters of them present only once. V is TRBV27 and J is TRBJ2-7; D gene uncertain. The sample consisted of unsorted PBMCs, taken 2.3 years after starting antiretroviral therapy. The TCR was taken from a woman aged 40 to 49 with HIV. In DNA form, the CDR3 reads TGTGCCAGCAGTTTATCGAATTCTGTTTACGAGCAGTACTTC. Translated, it gives CASSLSNSVYEQYF.